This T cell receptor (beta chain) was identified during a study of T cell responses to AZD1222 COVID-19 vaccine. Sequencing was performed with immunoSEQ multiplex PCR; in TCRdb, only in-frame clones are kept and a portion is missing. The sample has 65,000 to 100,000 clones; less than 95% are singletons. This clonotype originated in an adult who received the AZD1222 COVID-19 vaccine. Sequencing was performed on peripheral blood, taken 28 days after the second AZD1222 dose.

The CDR3 loop reads CASSLDRGNIQYF. In DNA, the CDR3 is TGTGCCAGCAGCTTAGACAGGGGAAACATTCAGTACTTC. The genes are TRBV11-2 and TRBJ2-4; a weak D match, TRBD1 (6 bases). The germline V and J ends were trimmed by 0 bases and 6 bases, with 6 bases remaining between them. The CDR3 length is 13 residues. Germline CDR1 reads SGHAT; CDR2 reads FQNNGV.